These 10 T cell receptor beta chains share one sample of origin, sequenced in a study of cytomegalovirus exposure and HLA in healthy donors. Sequencing was performed with immunoSEQ multiplex PCR; in TCRdb, only in-frame clones are kept and a portion is missing. The data show some 140,000 clones, with roughly four fifths seen just once and roughly 29% held by the top ten. Sequencing was done on a sample of PBMCs. These TCRs come from a man in his thirties or forties in good health and CMV-seropositive.

This clone has a single count. This chain uses TRBV9 with TRBJ1-2; 11 bases line up with TRBD1. The germline CDR1 and CDR2 sequences are SGDLS and YYNGEE. This CDR3 has 15 residues. V was pared by 4 bases and J by 5 bases, with 7 bases of the junction left unmatched. The DNA for the CDR3 is TGTGCCAGCAGCACCCTAGGACAGGGGGCTTATGGCTACACCTTC. Residues: CASSTLGQGAYGYTF.

The chain couples TRBV7-8 to TRBJ2-3, with a weak D call TRBD2 (6 bases). Germline values: CDR1 SGHVS, CDR2 FQNEAQ. The CDR3 covers 15 residues. V shed 3 bases and J shed 3 bases, with 13 bases lying between them. The CDR3 bases are TGTGCCAGCAGCTTCCGCGGGGTAGAAACAGATACGCAGTATTTT. Translated: CASSFRGVETDTQYF.

The chain is built from TRBV19 and TRBJ2-2; TRBD2 aligns across 7 bases. Germline assignment: CDR1 LNHDA and CDR2 SQIVND (reference sequence). V lost 5 bases, J lost 7 bases, and 10 bases stayed unmatched. The CDR3 spans 15 residues. CDR3: CASSLIAGNFGELFF. CDR3 nucleotide sequence: TGTGCCAGTAGTCTGATAGCGGGTAATTTCGGGGAGCTGTTTTTT.

The chain combines TRBV7-2 with TRBJ1-5, with TRBD1 matching 9 bases. Germline values: CDR1 SGHTA, CDR2 FQGNSA. V dropped 1 base and J dropped 4; count of bases not matched to a gene: 8. The CDR3 consists of 17 residues. In nucleotides, the CDR3 is TGTGCCAGCAGCTTAGACCACCCGACAGGGGGTAATCAGCCCCAGCATTTT. Residues: CASSLDHPTGGNQPQHF. Combining the CDR3 with reference TRBV7-2 and TRBJ1-5 gives the whole variable domain GAGVSQSPSNKVTEKGKDVELRCDPISGHTALYWYRQSLGQGLEFLIYFQGNSAPDKSGLPSDRFSAERTGGSVSTLTIQRTQQEDSAVYLCASSLDHPTGGNQPQHFGDGTRLSIL.

This chain joins TRBV6-6 and TRBJ2-2; D is undetermined. V lost 5 bases, J lost 1 base, and 2 bases lay in between. Per germline, CDR1 MNHNY and CDR2 SVGAGI (reference sequence). This CDR3 is built from 12 residues. The chain's CDR3 is CASSRNTGELFF. The CDR3 bases are TGTGCCAGCAGTCGGAACACCGGGGAGCTGTTTTTT.

The rearrangement uses TRBV27 and TRBJ1-2, with D hard to call. This CDR3 comprises 13 residues. Germline V gene sequence: CDR1 MNHEY, CDR2 SMNVEV (reference sequence). Trimming took off 5 bases at V and 8 bases at J, with 15 bases between the two ends. The CDR3 reads CASSPATNEGYTF. The DNA of the CDR3 is TGTGCCAGCAGTCCCGCGACAAACGAGGGCTACACCTTC.

V is TRBV7-2 and J is TRBJ1-2, with a weak D call TRBD1 (6 bases). The V and J ends lost 0 bases and 4 bases respectively, with 15 bases between them. Per germline, CDR1 SGHTA and CDR2 FQGNSA. The CDR3 has 16 residues. The DNA for the CDR3 is TGTGCCAGCAGCTTAGCGGGCGCAGGGGCGGTCTATGGCTACACCTTC. It specifies CASSLAGAGAVYGYTF. Based on the CDR3 plus reference TRBV7-2 and TRBJ1-2, the full variable domain is GAGVSQSPSNKVTEKGKDVELRCDPISGHTALYWYRQSLGQGLEFLIYFQGNSAPDKSGLPSDRFSAERTGGSVSTLTIQRTQQEDSAVYLCASSLAGAGAVYGYTFGSGTRLTVV.

This sequence joins TRBV7-2 and TRBJ2-7; 7 nucleotides align to TRBD1. Per germline, CDR1 SGHTA and CDR2 FQGNSA. CDR3 length equals 14 residues. Trimming took 2 bases from V and 6 from J; bases not matched to a gene: 7. CDR3 region: CASSLRGGQGEQYF. The CDR3, as DNA: TGTGCCAGCAGCTTACGAGGGGGCCAGGGCGAGCAGTACTTC.

V and J are TRBV5-1 and TRBJ2-3, with a weak D call TRBD1 (6 bases). The CDR3 is 14 amino acids. V was clipped by 4 bases and J by 2 bases, with 11 bases between them. The germline V gene encodes CDR1 SGHRS and CDR2 YFSETQ. Here the CDR3 DNA reads TGCGCCAGCAGCAAAGGGACACCCACAGATACGCAGTATTTT. Its translation: CASSKGTPTDTQYF.

V and J are TRBV25-1 and TRBJ1-1, with D perhaps matching TRBD1 (6 bases). The CDR3 sequence is 11 residues long. The V and J ends lost 9 bases and 4 bases respectively, with 9 bases between them. Germline lookup yields CDR1 MGHDK and CDR2 SYGVNS. CDR3 sequence reads: CASRRGTEAFF. Written as DNA, the CDR3 is TGTGCCAGTCGCAGGGGCACTGAAGCTTTCTTT.